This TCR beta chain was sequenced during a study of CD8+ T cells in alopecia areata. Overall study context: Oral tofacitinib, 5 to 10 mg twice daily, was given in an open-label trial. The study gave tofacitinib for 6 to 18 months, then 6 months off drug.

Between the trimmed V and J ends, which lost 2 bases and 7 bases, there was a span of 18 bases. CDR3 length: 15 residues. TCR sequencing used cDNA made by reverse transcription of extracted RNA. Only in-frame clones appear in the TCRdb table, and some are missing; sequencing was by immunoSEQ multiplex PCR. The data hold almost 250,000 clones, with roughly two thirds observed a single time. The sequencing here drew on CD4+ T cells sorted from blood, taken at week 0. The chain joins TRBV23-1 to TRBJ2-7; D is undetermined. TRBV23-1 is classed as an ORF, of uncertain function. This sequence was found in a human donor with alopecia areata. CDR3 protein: CASSQGRTSPWEQYF. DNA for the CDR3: TGCGCCAGCAGTCAAGGCCGGACCTCCCCGTGGGAGCAGTACTTC.